Listed below are T cell receptor beta chains from one sample, sequenced in a study of cytomegalovirus exposure and HLA in healthy donors. Only in-frame clones appear in the TCRdb table, and some are missing; sequencing was by immunoSEQ multiplex PCR. This sample yields about 240,000 clones, of which about 87% are seen a single time; 2.6% belongs to the top ten. Sequenced: PBMCs. The source is a man aged 18-30 years in good health and CMV-seronegative. CDR3s include the opening cysteine and the closing phenylalanine or tryptophan. Each record gives: J gene, clone size, V gene, D gene, CDR3 DNA, CDR3 protein. The D gene is left open where the match is weak. The size field is filled for only some rows; it gives once, few, many or a size class.

j_gene: TRBJ2-7; abundance: .; v_gene: TRBV6-5; d_gene: TRBD1; CDR3nt: TGTGCCAGCAGTTCCACCTCCAGGGGGACCTACGAGCAGTACTTC; CDR3aa: CASSSTSRGTYEQYF
j_gene: TRBJ2-7; abundance: .; v_gene: TRBV4-3; d_gene: .; CDR3nt: TGCGCCAGCAGCCAAGCCCTAGTTACTGCCTACGAGCAGTACTTC; CDR3aa: CASSQALVTAYEQYF
j_gene: TRBJ1-2; abundance: .; v_gene: TRBV25-1; d_gene: .; CDR3nt: TGTGCCAGCAACCAGGGAAACTATGGCTACACCTTC; CDR3aa: CASNQGNYGYTF
j_gene: TRBJ2-1; abundance: .; v_gene: TRBV18; d_gene: .; CDR3nt: TGTGCCAGCTCACCACTTCCAAGCACCCTATCATACAATGAGCAGTTCTTC; CDR3aa: CASSPLPSTLSYNEQFF
j_gene: TRBJ2-5; abundance: .; v_gene: TRBV5-6; d_gene: TRBD1; CDR3nt: TGTGCCAGCAGTCCCCGGGACAGGGCAGAGACCCAGTACTTC; CDR3aa: CASSPRDRAETQYF
j_gene: TRBJ1-1; abundance: .; v_gene: TRBV6-1; d_gene: .; CDR3nt: TGTGCCAGCACCTACGCTACGGGGGGCACTGAAGCTTTCTTT; CDR3aa: CASTYATGGTEAFF
j_gene: TRBJ2-2; abundance: .; v_gene: TRBV7-9; d_gene: .; CDR3nt: TGTGCCAGGGGGGACACCCTGACCGGGGAGCTGTTTTTT; CDR3aa: CARGDTLTGELFF
j_gene: TRBJ1-6; abundance: .; v_gene: TRBV9; d_gene: TRBD1; CDR3nt: TGTGCCAGCAGCGGGAGGACAGGGCCCTCCGTACTTAATTCACCCCTCCACTTT; CDR3aa: CASSGRTGPSVLNSPLHF
j_gene: TRBJ2-7; abundance: once; v_gene: TRBV9; d_gene: TRBD2; CDR3nt: TGTGCCAGCAGCGTAGGTTTGGCTAGCGGGAGGTCACCCTACGAGCAGTACTTC; CDR3aa: CASSVGLASGRSPYEQYF
j_gene: TRBJ1-6; abundance: .; v_gene: TRBV6-5; d_gene: .; CDR3nt: TGTGCCAGTAGACAGAATTCACCCCTCCACTTT; CDR3aa: CASRQNSPLHF
j_gene: TRBJ1-1; abundance: .; v_gene: TRBV11-2; d_gene: .; CDR3nt: TGTGCCAGCAGCTTAGAACAGGAGAACACTGAAGCTTTCTTT; CDR3aa: CASSLEQENTEAFF
j_gene: TRBJ2-1; abundance: .; v_gene: TRBV4-2; d_gene: .; CDR3nt: TGTGCCAGCAGCCAAGCTTCTGGCCAGATCAATGAGCAGTTCTTC; CDR3aa: CASSQASGQINEQFF
j_gene: TRBJ2-3; abundance: .; v_gene: TRBV11-2; d_gene: .; CDR3nt: TGTGCCAGCAGCCCCGGACAGTTCACAGATACGCAGTATTTT; CDR3aa: CASSPGQFTDTQYF
j_gene: TRBJ2-7; abundance: .; v_gene: TRBV7-6; d_gene: .; CDR3nt: TGTGCCAGCAGCTTAGCGTCAGGGGCAGGGCAGTACTTC; CDR3aa: CASSLASGAGQYF
j_gene: TRBJ2-7; abundance: once; v_gene: TRBV6-5; d_gene: .; CDR3nt: TGTGCCAGCAGTTACCCGCTAGCGTCGGGCTACGAGCAGTACTTC; CDR3aa: CASSYPLASGYEQYF
j_gene: TRBJ1-1; abundance: .; v_gene: TRBV10-2; d_gene: .; CDR3nt: TGCGCCAGCAGTTTCCCGGGGGTAGCAGGGAACACTGAAGCTTTCTTT; CDR3aa: CASSFPGVAGNTEAFF
j_gene: TRBJ1-1; abundance: .; v_gene: TRBV4-3; d_gene: .; CDR3nt: TGCGCCAGCAGCCAAGATTTGAGGGCGGGGACTGAAGCTTTCTTT; CDR3aa: CASSQDLRAGTEAFF
j_gene: TRBJ1-5; abundance: few; v_gene: TRBV30; d_gene: TRBD1; CDR3nt: TGTGCCTGGAGTGCAGACAGGGGCAATCAGCCCCAGCATTTT; CDR3aa: CAWSADRGNQPQHF
j_gene: TRBJ2-3; abundance: few; v_gene: TRBV7-9; d_gene: .; CDR3nt: TGTGCCAGCAGCTCAAGATACAGGGCCAGCACAGATACGCAGTATTTT; CDR3aa: CASSSRYRASTDTQYF
j_gene: TRBJ1-1; abundance: .; v_gene: TRBV27; d_gene: .; CDR3nt: TGTGCCAGCAGTAGTGGCAGGGGCAACACTGAAGCTTTCTTT; CDR3aa: CASSSGRGNTEAFF
j_gene: TRBJ2-7; abundance: .; v_gene: TRBV6-5; d_gene: .; CDR3nt: TGTGCCAGCAGTCTGTGGGGGGACGAGCAGTACTTC; CDR3aa: CASSLWGDEQYF
j_gene: TRBJ2-3; abundance: .; v_gene: TRBV9; d_gene: TRBD2; CDR3nt: TGTGCCAGCAGTAGAGCCCTGAGCGGGGGGGCATCAGATACGCAGTATTTT; CDR3aa: CASSRALSGGASDTQYF
j_gene: TRBJ2-4; abundance: .; v_gene: TRBV6-5; d_gene: TRBD1; CDR3nt: TGTGCCAGCAGTTTCCACCTAGAGGGGGCAAACATTCAGTACTTC; CDR3aa: CASSFHLEGANIQYF
j_gene: TRBJ2-5; abundance: .; v_gene: TRBV10-3; d_gene: .; CDR3nt: TGTGCCATCTCCGGAGAGGGTCGCAGGGGTGAGACCCAGTACTTC; CDR3aa: CAISGEGRRGETQYF
j_gene: TRBJ2-7; abundance: .; v_gene: TRBV7-2; d_gene: TRBD1; CDR3nt: TGTGCCAGCAGCCTAAGGGGGCCCTACGAGCAGTACTTC; CDR3aa: CASSLRGPYEQYF
j_gene: TRBJ1-4; abundance: .; v_gene: TRBV5-8; d_gene: .; CDR3nt: TGTGCCAGCAGCCGGGGGACAACTAATGAAAAACTGTTTTTT; CDR3aa: CASSRGTTNEKLFF
j_gene: TRBJ2-7; abundance: .; v_gene: TRBV20-1; d_gene: .; CDR3nt: TGCAGTGCCACGAACTACTACGAGCAGTACTTC; CDR3aa: CSATNYYEQYF
j_gene: TRBJ2-2; abundance: .; v_gene: TRBV10-1; d_gene: .; CDR3nt: TGCGCCAGCAGTAGCGCTTCGAACACCGGGGAGCTGTTTTTT; CDR3aa: CASSSASNTGELFF
j_gene: TRBJ2-5; abundance: .; v_gene: TRBV27; d_gene: TRBD1; CDR3nt: TGTGCCAGCAGTTTACGGGACAGGGTTGAAGAGACCCAGTACTTC; CDR3aa: CASSLRDRVEETQYF
j_gene: TRBJ2-7; abundance: .; v_gene: TRBV29-1; d_gene: .; CDR3nt: TGCAGCGTTGATTACCCCCCAGGCTCAAAAGAGCAGTACTTC; CDR3aa: CSVDYPPGSKEQYF
j_gene: TRBJ1-1; abundance: .; v_gene: TRBV4-2; d_gene: .; CDR3nt: TGTGCCAGCAGCCAAGGGCCAATGAACACTGAAGCTTTCTTT; CDR3aa: CASSQGPMNTEAFF
j_gene: TRBJ2-7; abundance: .; v_gene: TRBV6-1; d_gene: TRBD1; CDR3nt: TGTGCCAGCAGTCGGGACAGCCTCTTTTACGAGCAGTACTTC; CDR3aa: CASSRDSLFYEQYF
j_gene: TRBJ1-6; abundance: .; v_gene: TRBV5-4; d_gene: TRBD1; CDR3nt: TGTGCCAGCAGCTCACGAGGGACAGGGAACGGTTCACCCCTCCACTTT; CDR3aa: CASSSRGTGNGSPLHF
j_gene: TRBJ2-2; abundance: .; v_gene: TRBV6-5; d_gene: TRBD1; CDR3nt: TGTGCCAGCAGTTCTGACAGGGGGAACACCGGGGAGCTGTTTTTT; CDR3aa: CASSSDRGNTGELFF
j_gene: TRBJ2-7; abundance: .; v_gene: TRBV5-8; d_gene: .; CDR3nt: TGTGCCAGCAGCTTGTATGCAGGGTTCTACGAGCAGTACTTC; CDR3aa: CASSLYAGFYEQYF
j_gene: TRBJ1-4; abundance: .; v_gene: TRBV21-1; d_gene: .; CDR3nt: TGTGCCAGCAGCAGATCCCCGGCAGGGGGAGATGAAAAACTGTTTTTT; CDR3aa: CASSRSPAGGDEKLFF
j_gene: TRBJ1-6; abundance: .; v_gene: TRBV28; d_gene: .; CDR3nt: TGTGCCAGCAGTTTATCCCAGGTTCTCTCACCCCTCCACTTT; CDR3aa: CASSLSQVLSPLHF
j_gene: TRBJ2-3; abundance: once; v_gene: TRBV27; d_gene: .; CDR3nt: TGTGCCAGCAGTCAGCGCCCCACAGATACGCAGTATTTT; CDR3aa: CASSQRPTDTQYF
j_gene: TRBJ2-1; abundance: .; v_gene: TRBV4-2; d_gene: TRBD2; CDR3nt: TGTGCCAGCAGCCTAACCGGGACTAGAGCATTCAATGAGCAGTTCTTC; CDR3aa: CASSLTGTRAFNEQFF
j_gene: TRBJ1-1; abundance: few; v_gene: TRBV7-9; d_gene: .; CDR3nt: TGTGCCAGCAGCTTATCAGCAACAGATGAAGCTTTCTTT; CDR3aa: CASSLSATDEAFF
j_gene: TRBJ1-1; abundance: once; v_gene: TRBV29-1; d_gene: TRBD1; CDR3nt: TGCAGCGCCGGGACAGGGGCTGAAGCTTTCTTT; CDR3aa: CSAGTGAEAFF
j_gene: TRBJ2-7; abundance: .; v_gene: TRBV5-1; d_gene: TRBD1; CDR3nt: TGCGCCAGCAGCTTGGGTGGGACAGCCTCCTACGAGCAGTACTTC; CDR3aa: CASSLGGTASYEQYF
j_gene: TRBJ1-3; abundance: .; v_gene: TRBV2; d_gene: TRBD1; CDR3nt: TGTGCCAGCAGTAAGGGGGCTCCGGGAAACACCATATATTTT; CDR3aa: CASSKGAPGNTIYF
j_gene: TRBJ2-7; abundance: .; v_gene: TRBV27; d_gene: TRBD2; CDR3nt: TGTGCCAGCAGTGCGGGACTAGACTCCGAGCAGTACTTC; CDR3aa: CASSAGLDSEQYF
j_gene: TRBJ2-5; abundance: .; v_gene: TRBV7-9; d_gene: .; CDR3nt: TGTGCCAGCAGCTGGAATGGGGGGGCCAGAGTAGAGACCCAGTACTTC; CDR3aa: CASSWNGGARVETQYF